The 3 T cell receptor beta chains below come from one sample, sequenced in a study of tumor and adjacent non-tumor tissue in lung cancer. No cell sorting was done before RNA was extracted from the tissue. The library came from three nested PCR rounds adapted from ARM-PCR protocols. TCRdb analysed the multiplex PCR reads with MiXCR anew, one entry per CDR3 protein. The table includes about 93,000 distinct CDR3 sequences, around 64% detected once. Sequencing input: lung tumor tissue. Receptors were obtained from a man between 60 and 75 years old with non-small cell lung cancer.

The rearrangement uses TRBV11-2 and TRBJ2-7; 7 nucleotides line up with TRBD1. V shed 7 bases and J 3 bases; nucleotides not matched to a gene: 6. CDR1 and CDR2 (germline): SGHAT, FQNNGV. CDR3 length: 13 residues. The CDR3 DNA reads TGTGCCAGCAACTCAAGACAGGGCTACGAGCAGTACTTC. Translation gives CASNSRQGYEQYF.

On this clonotype itself: This may come from a read error, since a much larger clone is one base off. This CDR3 is missing its conserved last phenylalanine or tryptophan, likely due to a read error. The genes are TRBV28 and TRBJ2-1; 11 bases fit TRBD2. The CDR3 covers 15 residues. The V gene end was trimmed by 2 bases and the J gene end by 9 bases; junction bases not matched to a gene: 6. Germline assignment: CDR1 MDHEN and CDR2 SYDVKM. The CDR3 loop reads CASSLGSGRAREQFS. The CDR3 DNA reads as TGTGCCAGCAGTTTAGGTAGCGGGAGGGCCCGTGAGCAGTTCTCC.

V is TRBV5-1 and J is TRBJ1-1, with 7 bases matching TRBD1. The CDR3 runs 17 residues. The germline V gene encodes CDR1 SGHRS and CDR2 YFSETQ. The trim removed 1 base at V and 8 bases at J, leaving 17 bases unmatched. CDR3 protein: CASSLSGGGGLKEEAFF. CDR3 nucleotide sequence: TGCGCCAGCAGCTTGTCGGGAGGGGGCGGCCTGAAGGAGGAAGCTTTCTTT.